This T cell receptor beta chain was sequenced during a study of blood T cell repertoires in COVID-19. Study-wide background: The study drew acute and convalescent COVID-19 samples from the United States, Italy and Spain. PBMCs, B-cell-depleted T cells, or T cells were the source of the cDNA or gDNA that made up the material.

The CDR3 length is 14 residues. V lost 4 bases to trimming and J lost 7 bases; unmatched junction nucleotides: 9. CDR1 and CDR2 from the germline V gene are SGHRS and YFSETQ. Measured with immunoSEQ multiplex PCR; TCRdb has only the in-frame clones, and not every one. The table records under 60,000 clones, 80% to 85% of them present only once. This clonotype was obtained from a young man with COVID-19, enrolled during active disease. The chain links TRBV5-1 to TRBJ2-5; 8 bases are a match to TRBD1. Sequencing was carried out using peripheral blood. CDR3 DNA: TGCGCCAGCAGCACAAAGGACAGGGCAGGGACCCAGTACTTC. It specifies CASSTKDRAGTQYF.